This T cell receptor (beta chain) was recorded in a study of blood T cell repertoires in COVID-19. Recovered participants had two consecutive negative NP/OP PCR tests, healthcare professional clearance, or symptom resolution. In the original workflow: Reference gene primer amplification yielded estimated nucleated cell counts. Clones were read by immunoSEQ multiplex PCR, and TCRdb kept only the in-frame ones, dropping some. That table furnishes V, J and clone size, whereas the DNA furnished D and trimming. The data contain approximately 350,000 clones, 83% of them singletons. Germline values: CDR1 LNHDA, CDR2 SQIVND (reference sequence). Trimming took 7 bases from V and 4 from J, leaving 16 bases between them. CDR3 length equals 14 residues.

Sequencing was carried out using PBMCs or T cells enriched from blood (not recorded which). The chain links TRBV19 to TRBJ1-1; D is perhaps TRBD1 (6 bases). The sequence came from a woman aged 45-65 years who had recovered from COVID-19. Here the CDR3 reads CASNLGGGGTEAFF. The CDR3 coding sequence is TGTGCCAGTAACCTAGGGGGTGGGGGCACTGAAGCTTTCTTT. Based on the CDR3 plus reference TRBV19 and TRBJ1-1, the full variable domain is DGGITQSPKYLFRKEGQNVTLSCEQNLNHDAMYWYRQDPGQGLRLIYYSQIVNDFQKGDIAEGYSVSREKKESFPLTVTSAQKNPTAFYLCASNLGGGGTEAFFGQGTRLTVV.